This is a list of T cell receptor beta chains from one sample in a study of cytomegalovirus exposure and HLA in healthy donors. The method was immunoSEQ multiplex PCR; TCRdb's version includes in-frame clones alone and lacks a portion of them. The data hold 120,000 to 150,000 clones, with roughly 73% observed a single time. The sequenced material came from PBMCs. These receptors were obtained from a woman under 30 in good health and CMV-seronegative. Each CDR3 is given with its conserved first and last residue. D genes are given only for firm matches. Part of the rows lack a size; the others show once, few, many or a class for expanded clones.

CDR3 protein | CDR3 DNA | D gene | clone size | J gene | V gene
CASSLAQADFTEAFF | TGTGCCAGTAGCCTCGCACAGGCTGATTTTACTGAAGCTTTCTTT | - | - | TRBJ1-1 | TRBV19
CSAQENTGELFF | TGCAGCGCACAGGAGAACACCGGGGAGCTGTTTTTT | - | - | TRBJ2-2 | TRBV29-1
CASSQEPVMNTEAFF | TGTGCCAGCAGCCAAGAACCGGTTATGAACACTGAAGCTTTCTTT | - | - | TRBJ1-1 | TRBV4-2
CASSRDRGDGYTF | TGTGCCAGCAGCCGAGACAGGGGGGATGGCTACACCTTC | TRBD1 | - | TRBJ1-2 | TRBV7-9
CASSEAAGIIYGYTF | TGTGCCAGCAGTGAAGCGGCGGGAATTATCTATGGCTACACCTTC | - | few | TRBJ1-2 | TRBV2
CASSEPGTVNIQYF | TGTGCCAGCAGTGAACCAGGGACTGTGAACATTCAGTACTTC | - | - | TRBJ2-4 | TRBV2
CASSPGDGDYGYTF | TGCGCCAGCAGCCCAGGGGACGGAGATTATGGCTACACCTTC | - | once | TRBJ1-2 | TRBV5-1
CASSLAGGSITSGNTIYF | TGTGCCAGCAGCTTGGCAGGAGGGAGTATTACCTCTGGAAACACCATATATTTT | - | few | TRBJ1-3 | TRBV5-6
CASSEREVIGEQFF | TGTGCCAGCAGTGAGCGGGAGGTGATCGGTGAGCAGTTCTTC | TRBD2 | - | TRBJ2-1 | TRBV25-1
CASSLAGGPSYNEQFF | TGCGCCAGCAGCCTAGCGGGAGGCCCTTCCTACAATGAGCAGTTCTTC | TRBD2 | - | TRBJ2-1 | TRBV5-1
CASSLGQGAYDEQYF | TGTGCCAGCAGCCTCGGACAGGGGGCATACGACGAGCAGTACTTC | TRBD1 | - | TRBJ2-7 | TRBV7-6
CASSLNPPGQGAQPQHF | TGCGCCAGCAGCCTCAACCCCCCGGGACAGGGGGCTCAGCCCCAGCATTTT | TRBD1 | - | TRBJ1-5 | TRBV4-3
CASSPQGAGMNTEAFF | TGCGCCAGCAGCCCTCAGGGGGCTGGGATGAACACTGAAGCTTTCTTT | TRBD1 | - | TRBJ1-1 | TRBV5-1
CASSRRGQQRENTEAFF | TGTGCCAGCAGCCGGCGGGGCCAACAACGAGAGAACACTGAAGCTTTCTTT | - | - | TRBJ1-1 | TRBV11-3
CATRTALSGEQFF | TGTGCCACCCGGACTGCTCTAAGCGGAGAGCAGTTCTTC | - | - | TRBJ2-1 | TRBV15
CASSLVWSVLASNIAATQYF | TGTGCCAGCAGCTTAGTGTGGTCTGTACTTGCCTCAAACATCGCGGCTACGCAGTATTTT | - | once | TRBJ2-3 | TRBV7-8
CSVEDGGELFF | TGCAGCGTTGAAGACGGCGGGGAGCTGTTTTTT | - | - | TRBJ2-2 | TRBV29-1
CASSLGAGHQETQYF | TGTGCCAGCAGCTTAGGAGCAGGGCACCAAGAGACCCAGTACTTC | - | - | TRBJ2-5 | TRBV7-9
CASRDRGRIDEKLFF | TGTGCCAGTAGGGACAGGGGGCGGATCGATGAAAAACTGTTTTTT | TRBD1 | - | TRBJ1-4 | TRBV19
CASSAPREHNSPLHF | TGTGCCAGCTCAGCCCCAAGGGAGCATAATTCACCCCTCCACTTT | - | - | TRBJ1-6 | TRBV18
CASSRTSLNNEQFF | TGCGCCAGCAGCAGGACTAGCCTGAACAATGAGCAGTTCTTC | TRBD2 | - | TRBJ2-1 | TRBV5-1
CASITGGPRTEAFF | TGTGCCAGCATCACGGGAGGGCCGAGGACTGAAGCTTTCTTT | - | - | TRBJ1-1 | TRBV28
CASSSPFGSYNEQFF | TGTGCCAGCAGTTCCCCTTTCGGCTCCTACAATGAGCAGTTCTTC | - | - | TRBJ2-1 | TRBV6-5
CASGKQTKNTGELFF | TGTGCCAGCGGTAAACAGACTAAGAACACCGGGGAGCTGTTTTTT | - | - | TRBJ2-2 | TRBV7-3
CAISERKPTRGGWNEQFF | TGTGCCATCAGTGAGCGGAAACCTACCCGGGGAGGGTGGAATGAGCAGTTCTTC | TRBD2 | - | TRBJ2-1 | TRBV10-3
CASSEVHLLAGDHNEQFF | TGTGCCAGCAGTGAGGTCCACTTACTAGCGGGGGACCACAATGAGCAGTTCTTC | TRBD2 | - | TRBJ2-1 | TRBV6-1
CASSDGRGNYGYTF | TGTGCCAGCAGTGACGGGCGGGGGAACTATGGCTACACCTTC | - | - | TRBJ1-2 | TRBV2
CSVASGQDPTGGYTF | TGCAGCGTTGCTTCGGGACAGGACCCCACCGGCGGCTACACCTTC | TRBD1 | - | TRBJ1-2 | TRBV29-1
CSARTGKSSYNEQFF | TGCAGCGCCCGGACAGGGAAGAGCTCCTACAATGAGCAGTTCTTC | TRBD1 | - | TRBJ2-1 | TRBV29-1
CASSLADRGNTEAFF | TGTGCCAGCAGCCTGGCGGACAGGGGGAACACTGAAGCTTTCTTT | TRBD1 | few | TRBJ1-1 | TRBV7-8
CASSLTGAPLEQYF | TGCGCCAGCAGCTTAACAGGGGCCCCCCTCGAGCAGTACTTC | TRBD1 | - | TRBJ2-7 | TRBV5-1
CASSNVAEAFF | TGTGCCAGCAGCAACGTGGCCGAAGCTTTCTTT | - | - | TRBJ1-1 | TRBV5-4
CASSPGTPVYGYTF | TGTGCCAGCTCACCCGGGACACCTGTCTATGGCTACACCTTC | - | once | TRBJ1-2 | TRBV18
CASSSRGYTEAFF | TGTGCCAGCAGCAGCCGGGGGTACACTGAAGCTTTCTTT | - | once | TRBJ1-1 | TRBV21-1
CASSPPGQGNQPQHF | TGTGCCAGCTCACCACCGGGACAAGGCAATCAGCCCCAGCATTTT | - | - | TRBJ1-5 | TRBV18
CASSPGLAGGQDTQYF | TGTGCCAGCAGCCCTGGACTAGCGGGGGGGCAAGATACGCAGTATTTT | TRBD2 | - | TRBJ2-3 | TRBV5-4
CASSHRTDYNEQFF | TGTGCCAGCAGCCATAGGACAGACTACAATGAGCAGTTCTTC | - | few | TRBJ2-1 | TRBV6-5
CSVKTQGANTEAFF | TGCAGCGTCAAGACACAGGGCGCAAACACTGAAGCTTTCTTT | - | - | TRBJ1-1 | TRBV29-1
CASRGLAGGLYNEQFF | TGTGCCAGCAGGGGACTAGCGGGGGGACTTTACAATGAGCAGTTCTTC | TRBD2 | - | TRBJ2-1 | TRBV7-9
CASSYSRTDYGYTF | TGTGCCAGCAGTTACTCGCGTACAGATTATGGCTACACCTTC | - | - | TRBJ1-2 | TRBV6-5
CASSLEGTSTQYF | TGTGCCAGCAGCTTAGAAGGGACATCGACGCAGTATTTT | - | - | TRBJ2-3 | TRBV11-3
CASSLDRRRNTIYF | TGTGCCAGCAGCTTAGACAGGAGGCGAAACACCATATATTTT | - | few | TRBJ1-3 | TRBV11-2
CSVEKYRGQEGYTF | TGCAGCGTTGAAAAGTACAGGGGGCAAGAGGGCTACACCTTC | TRBD1 | - | TRBJ1-2 | TRBV29-1
CASSPDWRTNEKLFF | TGTGCCAGCAGCCCTGATTGGCGGACTAATGAAAAACTGTTTTTT | - | few | TRBJ1-4 | TRBV27
CAISPRTGSRETQYF | TGTGCCATCAGCCCCCGGACAGGGTCGCGGGAGACCCAGTACTTC | TRBD1 | - | TRBJ2-5 | TRBV10-3
CASTRSGELFF | TGTGCCAGTACTAGGTCCGGGGAGCTGTTTTTT | - | - | TRBJ2-2 | TRBV19
CASQNPTSGGAHEQFF | TGTGCCAGCCAAAATCCGACGAGCGGGGGGGCCCACGAGCAGTTCTTC | TRBD2 | once | TRBJ2-1 | TRBV2
CASSVEPGNYGYTF | TGTGCCAGCAGCGTAGAACCAGGCAACTATGGCTACACCTTC | - | - | TRBJ1-2 | TRBV9
CASSPFEETGEGYTF | TGTGCCAGCTCACCATTCGAAGAGACAGGGGAAGGCTACACCTTC | TRBD1 | - | TRBJ1-2 | TRBV18
CASSPPGQEAVNEQFF | TGTGCCAGCAGCCCACCGGGACAGGAGGCGGTAAATGAGCAGTTCTTC | TRBD1 | - | TRBJ2-1 | TRBV7-2
CASSMGGLHTGELFF | TGTGCCAGTAGTATGGGGGGACTACACACCGGGGAGCTGTTTTTT | TRBD2 | - | TRBJ2-2 | TRBV19
CASSSRLAGGSDTQYF | TGTGCCAGCAGCTCCCGACTAGCGGGGGGGTCAGATACGCAGTATTTT | TRBD2 | - | TRBJ2-3 | TRBV7-9